The rows below give T cell receptor beta chains drawn from one sample of a study of T-cell reconstitution after alpha-beta-depleted transplantation in children. One entry per CDR3 protein, called by TCRdb with MiXCR from the PCR reads. The sample lists about 5,000 distinct CDR3 sequences; 7.3% were seen once. The material was PBMCs, mostly from graft donor cells, obtained 60 days after TCRalphabeta/CD19-depleted stem cell transplant. Source of these receptors: a boy in the first two years of life who had a stem cell transplant for SCID, so the T cells may come from the graft donor. CDR3s include the opening cysteine and the closing phenylalanine or tryptophan. A D gene is named only where the DNA matches it firmly. Clone size is not always given. Where it is, it says once, few, many or a class for expanded clones.

>TRBV18|TRBJ2-3|many|TRBD2
TGTGCCAGCCTAGCGGGGGGGCGCACAGATACGCAGTATTTT
CASLAGGRTDTQYF
>TRBV5-5|TRBJ1-4|many|NA
TGTGCCAGCAACAGTGGGTCCCTCCCGGGAAAACTGTTTTTT
CASNSGSLPGKLFF
>TRBV21-1|TRBJ2-1|medium-sized|NA
TGTGCCAGCAGCCCAGACTCGTGCAATGAGCAGTTCTTC
CASSPDSCNEQFF
>TRBV12-3/TRBV12-4|TRBJ1-6|medium-sized|TRBD1
TGTGCCAGCAGCACTCATCGAGGACAGGGGGATTCACCCCTCCACTTT
CASSTHRGQGDSPLHF
>TRBV5-1|TRBJ2-3|medium-sized|TRBD2
TGCGCCAGCAGCTTGGGTACTAGCGGGGCAGATACGCAGTATTTT
CASSLGTSGADTQYF
>TRBV3-2|TRBJ2-1|medium-sized|NA
TGTGCCAGCAGCCCCGCGAGGGGTACCTACAATGAGCAGTTCTTC
CASSPARGTYNEQFF
>TRBV5-5|TRBJ2-2|NA|NA
TGTGCCAGCAGCCTTCGGCTTCCCTGCGGGGAGCTGTTTTTT
CASSLRLPCGELFF
>TRBV25-1|TRBJ1-1|many|NA
TGTGCCAGCATTCGAGCGGCGGGCACTGAAGCTTTCTTT
CASIRAAGTEAFF
>TRBV11-2|TRBJ2-1|many|TRBD1
TGTGCCAGCAGCTTAGGGACAGGGCTCTACGATGAGCAGTTCTTC
CASSLGTGLYDEQFF
>TRBV5-1|TRBJ1-6|many|NA
TGCGCCAGCAGCTTGTCTGCAGGACCTCCGGATTCACCCCTCCACTTT
CASSLSAGPPDSPLHF
>TRBV20-1|TRBJ2-7|few|NA
TGCTGCTCTAGGCGGGACAAGGGTCCCCAAAGCTCCTACGAGCAGTACTTC
CCSRRDKGPQSSYEQYF
>TRBV15|TRBJ1-6|many|NA
TGTGCCACCAGCAGATTCCTGCCCCGGGACCGACCGAGCTCCTATAATTCACCCCTCCACTTT
CATSRFLPRDRPSSYNSPLHF
>TRBV7-1|TRBJ1-4|NA|TRBD1
TGTGCCATCAGCTCCAGGGGGGTGAATGAAAAACTGTTTTTT
CAISSRGVNEKLFF
>TRBV4-2|TRBJ2-7|NA|NA
TGTGCCAGCAGCCCCGGGGTCAGGGTCCGGAACGAGCAGTACTTC
CASSPGVRVRNEQYF
>TRBV18|TRBJ1-4|many|NA
TGTGCCAGCTCACCCTTTCAACTGCACGCTAATGAAAAACTGTTTTTT
CASSPFQLHANEKLFF
>TRBV5-1|TRBJ2-1|medium-sized|NA
TGCGCCAGCAGCTTGGATCAGGGACAGTTCTTC
CASSLDQGQFF
>TRBV27|TRBJ1-1|many|NA
TGTGCCAGCAGTCGCGACAGGAGGAACACTGAAGCTTTCTTT
CASSRDRRNTEAFF
>TRBV6-5|TRBJ1-4|many|TRBD1
TGTGCCAGCCGCAATTACCAGGACAGGGAGGGGAGTAATGAAAAACTGTTTTTT
CASRNYQDREGSNEKLFF
>TRBV4-2|TRBJ2-5|medium-sized|NA
TGTGCCAGCAGCCAAGAGAGACATCCACCGGAGACCCAGTACTTC
CASSQERHPPETQYF
>TRBV12-3/TRBV12-4|TRBJ2-7|medium-sized|NA
TGTGCCAGCAGGAGATTCGGGTACAGGGTTGGCTCCTACGAGCAGTACTTC
CASRRFGYRVGSYEQYF
>TRBV5-1|TRBJ2-2|medium-sized|NA
TGCGCCAGCAGCTTGTCTCCCTTGAACACCGGGGAGCTGTTTTTT
CASSLSPLNTGELFF
>TRBV6-6|TRBJ1-4|many|NA
TGTGCCAGCAGTTCTTCTACAGGCCCAACTAATGAAAAACTGTTTTTT
CASSSSTGPTNEKLFF
>TRBV10-3|TRBJ2-2|many|TRBD1
TGTGCCATCAGGTCACAGGGGTGGGCCGCCGGGGAGCTGTTTTTT
CAIRSQGWAAGELFF
>TRBV4-2|TRBJ2-3|few|TRBD2
TGTGCCAGCAGCCCCGTGCCGGGGGGTCCCACAGATACGCAGTATTTT
CASSPVPGGPTDTQYF
>TRBV10-3|TRBJ2-7|medium-sized|TRBD1
TGTGCCATCAGTGAGTTGGGGACAGGGGTCCACGAGCAGTACTTC
CAISELGTGVHEQYF
>TRBV4-1|TRBJ1-5|NA|NA
TGTGCCATCAGCCCCGGGCTCCTCTGGGTGGTACGGCATCAGCCCCAGCATTTT
CAISPGLLWVVRHQPQHF
>TRBV21-1|TRBJ2-5|many|NA
TGTGCCAGCATCCGGGACAGGGGGCAAGTAAAGACCCAGTACTTC
CASIRDRGQVKTQYF
>TRBV27|TRBJ2-3|many|TRBD1
TGTGCCAGCAGTTTCTGGACAGGCTCAGATACGCAGTATTTT
CASSFWTGSDTQYF
>TRBV6-5|TRBJ1-6|many|NA
TGTGCCAGCAGGCCCTCTAAGGGACGGAGTCATTCACCCCTCCACTTT
CASRPSKGRSHSPLHF
>TRBV12-5|TRBJ1-4|many|NA
TGTGCTAGTGGTTTGCCCGGTTCGCACTTTCAGGAGACAGCCCCTAATGAAAAACTGTTTTTT
CASGLPGSHFQETAPNEKLFF
>TRBV7-9|TRBJ1-5|many|NA
TGTGCCAGCAGCCCAGATACGAGCAATCAGCCCCAGCATTTT
CASSPDTSNQPQHF
>TRBV6-8|TRBJ1-1|many|NA
TGTGCCAGCAGTTGGGACTTATTAAGGGGCACTGAAGCTTTCTTT
CASSWDLLRGTEAFF
>TRBV12-2|TRBJ2-7|NA|NA
TGTGCAAGTCGCTCCCGCCACGGGACACGGGAAGCTGAGAGCTCCTACGAGCAGTACTTC
CASRSRHGTREAESSYEQYF
>TRBV21-1|TRBJ2-5|medium-sized|NA
NA
CASSKGFARGATQYF
>TRBV4-1|TRBJ1-1|many|NA
TGCGCCAGCAGCCAAGGAGGTGGGAGGCACACTGAAGCTTTCTTT
CASSQGGGRHTEAFF
>TRBV9|TRBJ1-2|many|NA
TGTGCCAGCAGTCCCACCCCCCGGGTCCCTGGCTACACCTTC
CASSPTPRVPGYTF
>TRBV5-1|TRBJ2-7|many|NA
TGCGCCAGCAGCTTGGTAGGAGGGGGCGAGTTTTCGGGCTACGAGCAGTACTTC
CASSLVGGGEFSGYEQYF
>TRBV23-1|TRBJ2-4|many|TRBD1
TGCGCCAGCAGTCGTTCCACGACAGGGAGAAAAAACATTCAGTACTTC
CASSRSTTGRKNIQYF
>TRBV28|TRBJ2-7|medium-sized|NA
TGTGCCAGCAGGAAGAGACAGGATCCTTCAGAATACGAGCAGTACTTC
CASRKRQDPSEYEQYF
>TRBV18|TRBJ2-4|NA|NA
TGTGCCAGCTCACCACTCCCCGCTGATGAAGGGAAAAACATTCAGTACTTC
CASSPLPADEGKNIQYF
>TRBV10-2|TRBJ2-7|medium-sized|TRBD1
TGCGCCAGCCGCCGGGACAGCCGGTACGAGCAGTACTTC
CASRRDSRYEQYF
>TRBV20-1|TRBJ2-2|many|TRBD1
TGCAGTGCCAGGGGGCTTAGGAACACCGGGGAGCTGTTTTTT
CSARGLRNTGELFF
>TRBV2|TRBJ1-5|medium-sized|NA
TGTGCCAGCAGTGAACTCACAGTTTATCAGCCCCAGCATTTT
CASSELTVYQPQHF
>TRBV7-4|TRBJ2-7|many|TRBD2
TGTGCCAGCAGCCCCATCTCCCGGGGGGGGACTAGCCTCCTTATCCCCTACGAGCAGTACTTC
CASSPISRGGTSLLIPYEQYF
>TRBV7-3|TRBJ2-2|medium-sized|NA
TGTGCCAGCAGCGCATTGATAGGGGGGTTTCCCGGGGAGCTGTTTTTT
CASSALIGGFPGELFF